Listed below are T cell receptor beta chains from one sample, sequenced in a study of graft-versus-host responses after intestinal transplantation. Sequencing used immunoSEQ multiplex PCR; TCRdb keeps in-frame clones, though not all of them. The sample consists of tens of thousands of clones, 75% to 95% of them appearing once. These TCRs are of unknown antigen specificity. This specimen was unstimulated CD8+ T cells sorted from spleen or lymph node cells, taken before intestinal transplant. Source of these receptors: a human donor who received an intestinal transplant. Each CDR3 is given with its conserved first and last residue. D genes are given only for firm matches. Rows give clone size only sometimes, using once, few, many, or a class for an expanded clone.

cdr3_aa cdr3_nt j_call d_call clone_size v_call
CASSLTQGSNTEAFF TGTGCCAGCAGCTTAACTCAGGGGTCGAACACTGAAGCTTTCTTT TRBJ1-1 NA NA TRBV7-9
CASSPDLAGGPNEQFF TGTGCCAGCAGTCCAGACCTAGCGGGAGGGCCAAATGAGCAGTTCTTC TRBJ2-1 TRBD2 once TRBV27
CASSPPGTYYEQYF TGTGCCAGCAGCCCACCCGGGACATACTACGAGCAGTACTTC TRBJ2-7 NA NA TRBV7-9
CASSLTVRAGDKYNEQFF TGTGCCAGCAGCTTAACGGTCCGAGCGGGGGATAAATACAATGAGCAGTTCTTC TRBJ2-1 TRBD2 NA TRBV11-1
CASSLRQGEDYGYTF TGTGCCAGTAGTTTGAGACAGGGCGAAGACTATGGCTACACCTTC TRBJ1-2 TRBD1 once TRBV19
CASSGTSGHNNEQFF TGTGCCAGCAGCGGGACTAGCGGACACAACAATGAGCAGTTCTTC TRBJ2-1 TRBD2 NA TRBV9
CASSPLGVYNEQFF TGTGCCAGCAGTCCCCTAGGCGTATACAATGAGCAGTTCTTC TRBJ2-1 NA NA TRBV28
CASSGTSGTRYEQYF TGTGCCAGCAGTGGGACTAGCGGGACTCGCTACGAGCAGTACTTC TRBJ2-7 TRBD2 few TRBV2
CATRQGGEDTQYF TGTGCCACCAGACAAGGGGGGGAGGATACGCAGTATTTT TRBJ2-3 NA NA TRBV19
CASSYNGVPTYEQYF TGTGCCAGCAGCTATAACGGGGTCCCCACCTACGAGCAGTACTTC TRBJ2-7 NA NA TRBV7-9
CASSRTGEQPQHF TGTGCCAGCAGCCGGACAGGAGAACAGCCCCAGCATTTT TRBJ1-5 TRBD1 NA TRBV6-5
CAWSTGTDYGYTF TGTGCCTGGAGTACCGGGACAGACTATGGCTACACCTTC TRBJ1-2 TRBD1 NA TRBV30
CASSPRSTYEQYF TGTGCCAGCAGCCCGCGGAGTACCTACGAGCAGTACTTC TRBJ2-7 NA few TRBV13
CSVGSTNYGYTF TGCAGCGTTGGTTCAACTAACTATGGCTACACCTTC TRBJ1-2 NA once TRBV29-1
CASSRVTSYNEQFF TGTGCCAGCAGCCGAGTTACGTCCTACAATGAGCAGTTCTTC TRBJ2-1 NA NA TRBV5-6
CASSPTYGLAGGFNEQFF TGTGCCAGCAGCCCTACTTATGGACTAGCGGGAGGGTTTAATGAGCAGTTCTTC TRBJ2-1 TRBD2 NA TRBV9
CASSYLRAETQYF TGTGCCAGCAGTTACCTCAGGGCCGAGACCCAGTACTTC TRBJ2-5 NA NA TRBV6-5
CASSEVRGRWGEEKLFF TGTGCCAGCAGTGAAGTCAGGGGGCGTTGGGGAGAGGAAAAACTGTTTTTT TRBJ1-4 TRBD1 NA TRBV6-1
CASSQAEGVSKNIQYF TGCGCCAGCAGTCAGGCCGAAGGGGTTTCCAAAAACATTCAGTACTTC TRBJ2-4 NA NA TRBV4-1
CATHWTGPNTGELFF TGTGCCACCCATTGGACAGGGCCTAACACCGGGGAGCTGTTTTTT TRBJ2-2 TRBD1 NA TRBV15
CASSIQGGEKLFF TGTGCCAGTAGTATTCAGGGAGGTGAAAAACTGTTTTTT TRBJ1-4 NA NA TRBV19
CASSPRGTYEQYF TGTGCCAGCAGCCCGCGGGGGACCTACGAGCAGTACTTC TRBJ2-7 TRBD2 NA TRBV7-9
CASSYGSYNSPLHF TGTGCCAGCAGCTACGGCTCCTATAATTCACCCCTCCACTTT TRBJ1-6 NA NA TRBV7-9
CASSQENRGTDTQYF TGCGCCAGCAGCCAAGAAAACCGCGGCACAGATACGCAGTATTTT TRBJ2-3 NA NA TRBV4-1